This TCR beta chain was sequenced for a study of T cell repertoires in cytomegalovirus infection. Whole-study context: Researchers turned to recently identified HLA-C-restricted CMV epitopes as well as well-studied HLA-B-restricted ones. Matching HLA type, along with CMV infection, was indicated by public TCR beta signatures.

TCRdb re-analysed the reads in MiXCR, keeping a single row per CDR3 protein. This sample has around 300,000 distinct CDR3 sequences; 20% to 25% occur once, and the top ten carry less than 15%. General study results and limits: Carriers of CMV and the relevant HLA type were discriminated by public TCR beta frequency. The ex vivo response was dominated by HLA-C-restricted CMV-specific TCR beta clonotypes.

This clonotype was seen repeatedly, ten times or more. The antigen remains unidentified. Germline V gene sequence: CDR1 SGHVS, CDR2 FQNEAQ. Trimming took 4 bases from V and 5 from J, leaving 14 bases between them. The CDR3 extends over 14 amino acids. The genes are TRBV7-8 and TRBJ2-5, with a tentative D call TRBD1 (5 bases). The specimen comprised cultured PBMCs, sampled from culture after CMV antigen stimulation. The clonotype was recovered from a human donor in good health (CMV status not recorded). Some clones in this sample may be carry-over from other donors' samples. The CDR3 loop reads CASSSKTVKETQYF. DNA for the CDR3: TGTGCCAGCAGCTCCAAGACAGTTAAGGAGACCCAGTACTTC.